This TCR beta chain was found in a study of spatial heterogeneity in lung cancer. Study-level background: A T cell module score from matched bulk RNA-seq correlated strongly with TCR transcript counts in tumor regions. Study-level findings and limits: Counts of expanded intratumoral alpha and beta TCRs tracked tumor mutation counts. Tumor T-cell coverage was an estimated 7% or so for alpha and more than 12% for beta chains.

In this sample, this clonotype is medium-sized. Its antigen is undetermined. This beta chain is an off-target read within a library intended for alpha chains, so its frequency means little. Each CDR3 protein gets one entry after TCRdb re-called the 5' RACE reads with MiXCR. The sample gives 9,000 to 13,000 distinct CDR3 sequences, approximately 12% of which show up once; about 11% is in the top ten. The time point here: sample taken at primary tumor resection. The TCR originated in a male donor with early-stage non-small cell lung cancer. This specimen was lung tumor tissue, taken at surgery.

CDR3 amino acids: CASRWKGADYGYTF. Written as DNA, the CDR3 is TGTGCCAGCAGGTGGAAGGGGGCGGACTATGGCTACACCTTC. The chain combines TRBV5-6 with TRBJ1-2; 7 positions agree with TRBD1. J lost 3 bases, V lost 5 bases, and 7 bases had no gene match. This CDR3 has 14 amino acids. Germline CDR1 reads SGHDT; CDR2 reads YYEEEE.